A single sample is the source of the 26 T cell receptor beta chains below, sequenced in a study of long-term antiretroviral therapy in people with HIV. The libraries were made with immunoSEQ v3.0 at survey level. Using immunoSEQ multiplex PCR, the repertoire was profiled, and TCRdb retains in-frame clones only, with some absent. The table has 15,000 to 20,000 clones, approximately 88% seen once. This specimen consisted of unsorted PBMCs, obtained 0.7 years before starting antiretroviral therapy. These receptors were collected from a man aged 50-59 years with HIV.

V is TRBV29-1 and J is TRBJ2-5; unclear D gene. Germline lookup yields CDR1 SQVTM and CDR2 ANQGSEA. This CDR3 has 11 amino acids. Trimming removed 8 bases from V and 1 base from J, with 8 bases in between. The CDR3 DNA is TGCAGCACGTCCCTCCAAGAGACCCAGTACTTC. This sequence encodes CSTSLQETQYF.

This clone occurred once. The chain employs TRBV7-6 and TRBJ1-1; D possibly corresponds to TRBD1 (5 bases). This CDR3 comprises 17 residues. Between the trimmed V and J ends, which lost 1 base and 4 bases, there was a span of 19 bases. Germline assignment: CDR1 SGHVS and CDR2 FNYEAQ. CDR3 in DNA: TGTGCCAGCAGCTTAGGACACAGGTCCACACCGGGCACTGAAGCTTTCTTT. It encodes CASSLGHRSTPGTEAFF.

Here the CDR3 reads CASSLRLAEPGELFF. In DNA form, the CDR3 reads TGTGCCAGCAGCTTGCGGCTAGCGGAACCCGGGGAGCTGTTTTTT. The rearrangement uses TRBV5-4 and TRBJ2-2, with 7 bases aligning to TRBD2. The J segment lost 6 bases and the V segment lost 1 base, leaving 6 bases of the junction unmatched. CDR3 size: 15 residues. CDR1 SGHNT and CDR2 YYREEE come from the germline V gene (reference sequence).

The rearrangement links TRBV15 to TRBJ2-7; D is possibly TRBD1 or TRBD2 (5 bases each). V shed 5 bases and J shed 2 bases, with 16 bases lying between them. Per the germline V gene, CDR1 is LNHNV and CDR2 is YYDKDF (reference sequence). The CDR3 contains 15 residues. Here the CDR3 DNA reads TGTGCCACCAGCGGAATAGGGACGGCTACCTACGAGCAGTACTTC. Translation gives CATSGIGTATYEQYF.

The V and J genes are TRBV27 and TRBJ2-5, with D hard to call. V was clipped by 0 bases and J by 5 bases, with 7 bases between them. This CDR3 is 13 amino acids long. Germline V gene data show CDR1 as MNHEY and CDR2 as SMNVEV (reference sequence). Here the CDR3 DNA reads TGTGCCAGCAGTTTATCGGATGGGGAGACCCAGTACTTC. Its protein product is CASSLSDGETQYF.

V and J are TRBV7-2 and TRBJ1-2; 8 nucleotides line up with TRBD1. CDR1 is SGHTA, CDR2 FQGNSA, per germline. The CDR3 is 14 residues long. Trimming took 5 bases from V and 5 from J; bases not matched to a gene: 7. The CDR3 loop is CASSTDRGLYGYTF. CDR3 sequence (DNA): TGTGCCAGCAGCACCGACAGGGGATTATATGGCTACACCTTC.

The rearrangement joins TRBV7-9 to TRBJ2-1; TRBD1 matches 7 bases. J gave up 1 base and V 5 bases, and 5 bases lay outside the gene matches. There are 15 residues in the CDR3. The germline V gene encodes CDR1 SEHNR and CDR2 FQNEAQ (reference sequence). The CDR3 bases are TGTGCCAGCAGCCGGCCGGGACAGTCCTACAATGAGCAGTTCTTC. As protein: CASSRPGQSYNEQFF.

The rearrangement links TRBV28 to TRBJ1-2, with a possible D match to TRBD1 (5 bases). The CDR3 extends over 14 amino acids. V was shortened by 3 bases and J by 7 bases, with 15 bases between the two germline ends. Looked up from germline, CDR1 is MDHEN and CDR2 is SYDVKM. This CDR3 reads CASSFGGATGGYTF. The CDR3 DNA follows: TGTGCCAGCAGTTTCGGTGGGGCTACCGGTGGCTACACCTTC.

This chain connects TRBV5-5 to TRBJ2-3; tentative D call: TRBD2 (6 bases). The CDR3 has 13 residues. The V end lost 6 bases, the J end lost 3 bases, and 11 bases lay between the germline ends. CDR1 is SGHKS, CDR2 YYEKEE, per germline (reference sequence). The DNA of the CDR3 is TGTGCCAGCACCTTAGGAGGGACAGATACGCAGTATTTT. Protein sequence: CASTLGGTDTQYF. The complete variable domain, with remaining parts taken from reference TRBV5-5 and TRBJ2-3, reads DAGVTQSPTHLIKTRGQQVTLRCSPISGHKSVSWYQQVLGQGPQFIFQYYEKEERGRGNFPDRFSARQFPNYSSELNVNALLLGDSALYLCASTLGGTDTQYFGPGTRLTVL.

J is TRBJ2-3 and V is TRBV29-1; perhaps TRBD1 as D (6 bases). Trimming shortened V by 3 bases and J by 3 bases, and 10 bases separated the two germline ends. The CDR3 length is 13 residues. Germline V CDR1 and CDR2: SQVTM, ANQGSEA. The CDR3 DNA reads TGCAGCGTTGAGAGGCAGGGGACAGATACGCAGTATTTT. Translating gives CSVERQGTDTQYF.

This chain links TRBV2 with TRBJ1-6; TRBD1 might be the D (5 bases). CDR1 is SNHLY, CDR2 FYNNEI, per germline. The CDR3 sequence is 14 residues long. Trimming removed 4 bases from V and 8 bases from J, with 12 bases in between. In DNA form, the CDR3 reads TGTGCCAGCAGTGTAAGCGGGGCGGATTCACCCCTCCACTTT. It is translated as CASSVSGADSPLHF.

This chain connects TRBV5-1 to TRBJ1-2; a weak D match, TRBD1 (5 bases). The CDR3 runs to 14 residues. CDR1 SGHRS and CDR2 YFSETQ come from the germline V gene. V was cut by 3 bases and J by 3 bases, with 12 bases left in between. The CDR3 here is CASSWTGGDYGYTF. CDR3 nucleotide sequence: TGCGCCAGCAGCTGGACGGGGGGTGACTATGGCTACACCTTC.

The chain recombines TRBV30 with TRBJ1-1, with D maybe TRBD1 (5 bases). The ends were cut back, 0 bases at V and 4 bases at J, with 15 bases in the middle. CDR1 and CDR2 (germline): GTSNPN, SVGIG (reference sequence). The CDR3 is 15 amino acids. CDR3 in DNA: TGTGCCTGGAGTGTAACGAGACAGAGGACCACTGAAGCTTTCTTT. This encodes CAWSVTRQRTTEAFF. The variable domain in full, completed from reference TRBV30 and TRBJ1-1, reads SQTIHQWPATLVQPVGSPLSLECTVEGTSNPNLYWYRQAAGRGLQLLFYSVGIGQISSEVPQNLSASRPQDRQFILSSKKLLLSDSGFYLCAWSVTRQRTTEAFFGQGTRLTVV.

This clone is a singleton in its sample. The chain employs TRBV2 and TRBJ2-7, with D tentatively TRBD1 or TRBD2 (6 bases each). The CDR3 has 14 amino acids. The V end lost 4 bases, the J end lost 3 bases, and 13 bases lay between the germline ends. CDR1 SNHLY and CDR2 FYNNEI come from the germline V gene. CDR3 sequence reads: CASSARGHNYEQYF. The CDR3, as DNA: TGTGCCAGCAGTGCGCGGGGACACAACTACGAGCAGTACTTC.

The V gene is TRBV28, the J gene TRBJ2-5; 10 bases map to TRBD2. Per germline, CDR1 MDHEN and CDR2 SYDVKM. There are 17 residues in the CDR3. J gave up 1 base and V 6 bases, and 11 bases lay outside the gene matches. The CDR3 nucleotides are TGTGCCAGCAGCCTTCCTAGTGAGCGGGGGGGCCAAGAGACCCAGTACTTC. Residues: CASSLPSERGGQETQYF.

This clone was counted once. The V gene is TRBV6-4, the J gene TRBJ1-2; 8 nucleotides align to TRBD1. Looked up from germline, CDR1 is MRHNA and CDR2 is SNTAGT. The CDR3 is 14 residues long. J gave up 3 bases and V 6 bases, and 6 bases lay outside the gene matches. The CDR3 spells CASRQGAGDYGYTF. The CDR3, as DNA: TGTGCCAGCAGGCAGGGGGCCGGGGACTATGGCTACACCTTC.

The chain uses TRBV5-1 and TRBJ2-7, with 8 bases aligning to TRBD2. In germline, CDR1 is SGHRS, CDR2 YFSETQ. The CDR3 has 14 amino acids. Germline trimming cut 2 bases from V and 2 bases from J; bases unmatched to any gene: 3. The CDR3 loop is CASSLAGATYEQYF. The CDR3 nucleotides are TGCGCCAGCAGCTTAGCGGGGGCGACCTACGAGCAGTACTTC.

For the CDR3, the DNA is TGCGCCAGCAGCCAAGATCACCCGGACAGGGAATCAACCGGGGAGCTGTTTTTT. Translation: CASSQDHPDRESTGELFF. The V gene is TRBV4-3, the J gene TRBJ2-2; TRBD1 matches at 8 bases. Germline V gene sequence: CDR1 LGHNA, CDR2 YSLEER. J gave up 5 bases and V 0 bases, and 11 bases lay outside the gene matches. This CDR3 is built from 18 residues.

The chain combines TRBV11-3 with TRBJ2-1; 8 bases are shared with TRBD2. V was clipped by 3 bases and J by 7 bases; unmatched bases: 8. This CDR3 is built from 15 residues. The germline V gene has CDR1 SGHNT and CDR2 YENEEA. The CDR3 region is CASSLRPGLENEQFF. CDR3 nucleotide sequence: TGTGCCAGCAGCTTGAGACCGGGACTAGAGAATGAGCAGTTCTTC.

This sequence joins TRBV2 and TRBJ2-5, with 8 nucleotides matching TRBD2. The CDR3 spans 15 residues. From germline, CDR1 is SNHLY and CDR2 FYNNEI. With V trimmed by 2 bases and J by 0 bases, 2 bases remained unmatched. CDR3 region: CASSELAGHQETQYF. In DNA form, the CDR3 reads TGTGCCAGCAGTGAACTAGCGGGCCACCAAGAGACCCAGTACTTC.

This chain uses TRBV29-1 with TRBJ2-3; D may be TRBD2 (8 bases). V was cut by 7 bases and J by 6 bases, with 14 bases left in between. This CDR3 is 12 amino acids long. Germline values: CDR1 SQVTM, CDR2 ANQGSEA. The CDR3 reads CSAPGGGDTQYF. DNA of the CDR3: TGCAGCGCTCCGGGAGGGGGCGATACGCAGTATTTT.

The chain recombines TRBV18 with TRBJ1-3; D remains unclear. V was pared by 3 bases and J by 2 bases, with 11 bases between. CDR1 and CDR2 from the germline V gene are KGHSH and LQKENI. The CDR3 loop spans 15 amino acids. CDR3 sequence: CASSPLHGTGNTIYF. In DNA, the CDR3 is TGTGCCAGCTCACCGCTCCATGGGACTGGAAACACCATATATTTT. The variable domain in full, completed from reference TRBV18 and TRBJ1-3, reads NAGVMQNPRHLVRRRGQEARLRCSPMKGHSHVYWYRQLPEEGLKFMVYLQKENIIDESGMPKERFSAEFPKEGPSILRIQQVVRGDSAAYFCASSPLHGTGNTIYFGEGSWLTVV.

This chain uses TRBV2 with TRBJ1-2; 8 bases fit TRBD1. CDR3 length: 13 residues. Losses at the gene ends were 5 bases for V and 3 bases for J; bases not matched to a gene: 2. CDR1 and CDR2 (germline): SNHLY, FYNNEI. The CDR3 DNA reads TGTGCCAGCAGTTACAGGGGGGACTATGGCTACACCTTC. This encodes CASSYRGDYGYTF.

The chain couples TRBV7-6 to TRBJ1-2; 9 nucleotides agree with TRBD1. Trimming took 4 bases from V and 4 from J; bases not matched to a gene: 7. CDR3 length: 15 amino acids. Germline V gene sequence: CDR1 SGHVS, CDR2 FNYEAQ. The CDR3 nucleotides are TGTGCCAGCAGCTCTGCGCCGACAGGGGGCTATGGCTACACCTTC. This codes for CASSSAPTGGYGYTF. Full variable domain (remainder filled in from reference TRBV7-6 and TRBJ1-2): GAGVSQSPRYKVTKRGQDVALRCDPISGHVSLYWYRQALGQGPEFLTYFNYEAQQDKSGLPNDRFSAERPEGSISTLTIQRTEQRDSAMYRCASSSAPTGGYGYTFGSGTRLTVV.

This chain connects TRBV11-2 to TRBJ2-3, with D possibly being TRBD1 (5 bases). CDR1 SGHAT and CDR2 FQNNGV come from the germline V gene. The V end was cut by 6 bases, the J end by 1 base, with 11 bases between. The CDR3 runs to 14 residues. The CDR3 spells CASRRQTGTDTQYF. Here the CDR3 DNA reads TGTGCCAGCAGACGACAGACTGGCACAGATACGCAGTATTTT. Drawing the rest from reference TRBV11-2 and TRBJ2-3, the complete variable domain is EAGVAQSPRYKIIEKRQSVAFWCNPISGHATLYWYQQILGQGPKLLIQFQNNGVVDDSQLPKDRFSAERLKGVDSTLKIQPAKLEDSAVYLCASRRQTGTDTQYFGPGTRLTVL.

The V gene is TRBV6-4, the J gene TRBJ1-1; unclear D gene. This CDR3 contains 13 residues. Germline assignment: CDR1 MRHNA and CDR2 SNTAGT. With 4 bases removed from V and 1 base from J, the gap between germline ends came to 7 bases. CDR3 loop: CASSVQRNTEAFF. The CDR3 DNA reads as TGTGCCAGCAGTGTGCAGAGGAACACTGAAGCTTTCTTT.